This T cell receptor (beta chain) was identified during a study of vaccination effects on CD4 cells after COVID-19. Notes on the study in general: Marked clonal contraction of infection- and vaccine-induced clones was seen late after vaccination.

This CDR3 has 12 amino acids. V gave up 1 base and J gave up 5 bases, with 6 bases separating them. Germline V lookup: CDR1 MNHEY, CDR2 SVGAGI. Of note for this clone: Antigen specificity is unknown.

Ahead of sequencing, the ViraFEST assay grew antigen-specific CD4+ T cells using viral peptide pools. Following a 10-day culture, CD4+ T cells were purified. Either the BNT162b2 or mRNA-1273 vaccine was given to participants in two doses. Cells had half their medium changed to IL-2 medium on days 3 and 7. The data were produced by immunoSEQ multiplex PCR, yet TCRdb's version contains in-frame clones alone and is incomplete. Seen here are 20,000 to 25,000 clones, roughly 72% observed once, and the top ten hold roughly 10%. This chain joins TRBV6-5 and TRBJ2-7; a weak D match, TRBD2 (5 bases). This specimen consisted of CD4+ T cells from PBMCs cultured with HCoV-NL63 spike peptides, obtained after COVID-19 vaccination. The receptor's source is a human donor who received a COVID-19 vaccine. This CDR3 is CASSYYGDEQYF. The DNA of the CDR3 is TGTGCCAGCAGTTACTACGGGGACGAGCAGTACTTC.